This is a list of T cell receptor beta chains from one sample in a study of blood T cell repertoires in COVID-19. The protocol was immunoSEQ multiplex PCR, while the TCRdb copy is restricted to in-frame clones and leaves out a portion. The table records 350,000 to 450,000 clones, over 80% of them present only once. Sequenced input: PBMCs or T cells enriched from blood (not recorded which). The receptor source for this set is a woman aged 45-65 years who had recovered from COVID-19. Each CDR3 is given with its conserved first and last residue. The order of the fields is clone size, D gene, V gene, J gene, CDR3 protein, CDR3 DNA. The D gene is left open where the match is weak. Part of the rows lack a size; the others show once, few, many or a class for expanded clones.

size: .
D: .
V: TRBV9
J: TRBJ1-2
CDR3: CASSPGQSNYGYTF
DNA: TGTGCCAGCAGCCCGGGACAATCGAACTATGGCTACACCTTC

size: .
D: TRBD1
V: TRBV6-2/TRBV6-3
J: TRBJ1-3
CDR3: CASSRGTASGNTIYF
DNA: TGTGCCAGCAGTCGAGGGACAGCCTCTGGAAACACCATATATTTT

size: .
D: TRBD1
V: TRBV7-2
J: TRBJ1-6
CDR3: CASSGEGQGVSPLHF
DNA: TGTGCCAGCAGCGGGGAGGGACAGGGTGTTTCACCCCTCCACTTT

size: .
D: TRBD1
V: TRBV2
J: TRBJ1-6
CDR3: CASSEAPYRQGKLWSPLHF
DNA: TGTGCCAGCAGTGAAGCCCCTTACCGACAGGGAAAATTATGGTCACCCCTCCACTTT

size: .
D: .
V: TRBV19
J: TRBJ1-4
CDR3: CASTRGYGTAGEKLFF
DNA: TGTGCCAGTACCCGTGGCTATGGGACGGCGGGGGAAAAACTGTTTTTT

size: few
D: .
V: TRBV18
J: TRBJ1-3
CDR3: CASARPNPGDTIYF
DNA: TGTGCCAGCGCACGACCCAACCCCGGGGACACCATATATTTT

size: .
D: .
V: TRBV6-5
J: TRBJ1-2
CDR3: CASRPGVSFGYTF
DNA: TGTGCCTCTAGGCCAGGGGTAAGCTTTGGCTACACCTTC

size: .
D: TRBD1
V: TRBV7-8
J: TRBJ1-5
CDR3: CASSLTGQADNQPQHF
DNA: TGTGCCAGCAGCTTAACGGGACAGGCGGACAATCAGCCCCAGCATTTT

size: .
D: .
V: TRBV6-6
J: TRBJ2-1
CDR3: CASSYNRETHNEQFF
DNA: TGTGCCAGCAGTTACAACCGGGAGACCCACAATGAGCAGTTCTTC

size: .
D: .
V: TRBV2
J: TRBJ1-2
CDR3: CASSEQGSDYGYTF
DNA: TGTGCCAGCAGTGAACAGGGGTCGGACTATGGCTACACCTTC

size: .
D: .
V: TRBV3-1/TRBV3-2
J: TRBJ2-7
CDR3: CASSQDRTGVVSYEQYF
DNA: TGTGCCAGCAGCCAAGATAGGACGGGGGTAGTCTCCTACGAGCAGTACTTC

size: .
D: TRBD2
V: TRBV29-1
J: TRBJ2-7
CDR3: CSVSSGRAGVEQYF
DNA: TGCAGCGTTTCTAGCGGGAGGGCCGGGGTCGAGCAGTACTTC

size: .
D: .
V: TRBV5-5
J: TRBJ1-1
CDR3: CASSSGDHLNTEAFF
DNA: TGTGCCAGCAGCTCGGGAGACCACCTCAACACTGAAGCTTTCTTT

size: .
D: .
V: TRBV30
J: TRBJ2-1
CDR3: CAWGRSYNEQFF
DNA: TGTGCCTGGGGACGGTCCTACAATGAGCAGTTCTTC

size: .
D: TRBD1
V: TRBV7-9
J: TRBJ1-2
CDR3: CASSLRQGSDYGYTF
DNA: TGTGCCAGCAGCTTGAGACAGGGGTCCGACTATGGCTACACCTTC

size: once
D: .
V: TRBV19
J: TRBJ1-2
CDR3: CASSIGQFDSGGYTF
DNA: TGTGCCAGTAGTATAGGCCAGTTCGACTCCGGAGGCTACACCTTC

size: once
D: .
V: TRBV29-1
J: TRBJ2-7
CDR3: CSVEDLLTSEQYF
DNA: TGCAGCGTTGAAGATCTCCTCACCAGCGAGCAGTACTTC

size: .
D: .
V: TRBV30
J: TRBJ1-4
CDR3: CAWMPGGNNEKLFF
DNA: TGTGCCTGGATGCCGGGGGGAAATAATGAAAAACTGTTTTTT

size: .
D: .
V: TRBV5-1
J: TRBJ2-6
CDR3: CASRQILSGANVLTF
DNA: TGCGCCAGCAGGCAAATTCTATCTGGGGCCAACGTCCTGACTTTC

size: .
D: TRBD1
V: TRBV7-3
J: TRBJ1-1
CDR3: CASSSPGQGLGEAFF
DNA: TGTGCCAGCAGCTCCCCGGGACAGGGGTTAGGCGAGGCTTTCTTT

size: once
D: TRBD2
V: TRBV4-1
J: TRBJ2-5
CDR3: CASSQDLRTGGETQYF
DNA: TGCGCCAGCAGCCAAGATCTGAGGACGGGGGGGGAGACCCAGTACTTC

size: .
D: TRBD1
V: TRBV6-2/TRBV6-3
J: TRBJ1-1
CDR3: CASSPGGNTEAFF
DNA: TGTGCCAGCAGCCCAGGGGGGAACACTGAAGCTTTCTTT

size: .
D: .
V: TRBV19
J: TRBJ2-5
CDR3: CASNSRGGQQETQYF
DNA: TGTGCCAGTAACTCGAGGGGTGGACAGCAAGAGACCCAGTACTTC

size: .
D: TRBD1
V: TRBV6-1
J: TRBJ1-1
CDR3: CASSEDRDTEAFF
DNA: TGTGCCAGCAGTGAGGACAGGGACACTGAAGCTTTCTTT

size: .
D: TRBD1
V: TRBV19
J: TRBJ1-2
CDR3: CASSIVAGGQYGYTF
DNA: TGTGCCAGTAGTATTGTGGCAGGGGGACAATATGGCTACACCTTC

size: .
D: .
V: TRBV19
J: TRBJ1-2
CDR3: CASSLRVGDYTF
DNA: TGTGCCAGTAGTCTCAGGGTTGGGGACTACACCTTC

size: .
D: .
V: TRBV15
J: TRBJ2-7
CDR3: CATSRTTGTTYYEQYF
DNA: TGTGCCACCAGCAGAACCACCGGGACAACTTATTACGAGCAGTACTTC

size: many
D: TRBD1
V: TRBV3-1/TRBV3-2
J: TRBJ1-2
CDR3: CASTPVRTGLINYGYTF
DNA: TGTGCCAGCACCCCCGTGAGGACAGGGTTGATTAACTATGGCTACACCTTC

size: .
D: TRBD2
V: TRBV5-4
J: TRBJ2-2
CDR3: CASSFTSGRLTGELFF
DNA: TGTGCCAGCAGCTTTACTAGCGGGAGACTAACCGGGGAGCTGTTTTTT

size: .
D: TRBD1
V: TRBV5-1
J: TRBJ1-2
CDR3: CASSGTGEGGYTF
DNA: TGCGCCAGCAGCGGGACAGGGGAGGGTGGCTACACCTTC

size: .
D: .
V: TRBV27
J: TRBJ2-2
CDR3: CASSLYPVTTGELFF
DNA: TGTGCCAGCAGTTTATACCCAGTTACCACCGGGGAGCTGTTTTTT

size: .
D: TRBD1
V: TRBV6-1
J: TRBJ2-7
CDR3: CASSERAGGQVYEQYF
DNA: TGTGCCAGCAGTGAACGGGCAGGGGGCCAGGTTTACGAGCAGTACTTC

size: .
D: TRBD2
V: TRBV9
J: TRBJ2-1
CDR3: CASSAGLAGGHHEQFF
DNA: TGTGCCAGCAGCGCGGGACTAGCGGGAGGTCATCATGAGCAGTTCTTC

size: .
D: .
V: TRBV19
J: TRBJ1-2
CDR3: CASSLVGAKYGYTF
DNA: TGTGCCAGTAGCCTTGTAGGGGCAAAGTATGGCTACACCTTC

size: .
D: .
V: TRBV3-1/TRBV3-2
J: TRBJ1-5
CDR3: CASSQGLGNQPQHF
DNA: TGTGCCAGCAGTCAAGGGCTGGGCAATCAGCCCCAGCATTTT

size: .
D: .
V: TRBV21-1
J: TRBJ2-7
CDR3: CASSAPGQTPSESDEQYF
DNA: TGTGCCAGCAGCGCCCCGGGACAGACTCCTTCGGAGTCGGACGAGCAGTACTTC

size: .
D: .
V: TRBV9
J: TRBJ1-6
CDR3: CASSVGGFLNSPLHF
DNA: TGTGCCAGCAGCGTAGGCGGGTTTCTAAATTCACCCCTCCACTTT

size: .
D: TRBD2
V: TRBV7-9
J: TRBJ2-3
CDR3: CASSLTSGGGDTQYF
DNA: TGTGCCAGCAGCTTGACTAGCGGGGGGGGTGATACGCAGTATTTT

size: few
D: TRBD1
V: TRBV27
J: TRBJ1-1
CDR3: CASSWDRMNTEAFF
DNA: TGTGCCAGCAGCTGGGACAGAATGAACACTGAAGCTTTCTTT

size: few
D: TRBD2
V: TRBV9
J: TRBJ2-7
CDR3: CASSVGLSGRSGYEQYF
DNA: TGTGCCAGCAGCGTAGGTCTTAGCGGGAGATCGGGATACGAGCAGTACTTC

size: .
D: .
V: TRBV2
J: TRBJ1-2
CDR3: CASSGRAF
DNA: TGTGCCAGCTCGGGCAGGGCTTTC

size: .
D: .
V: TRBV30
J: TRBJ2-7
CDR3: CAWSVLDEQYF
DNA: TGTGCCTGGAGTGTACTCGACGAGCAGTACTTC

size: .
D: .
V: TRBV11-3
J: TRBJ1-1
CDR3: CASSRTAMNTEAFF
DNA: TGTGCCAGCAGCCGGACAGCAATGAACACTGAAGCTTTCTTT

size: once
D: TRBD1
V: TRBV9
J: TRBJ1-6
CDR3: CASSDGDRGSPLHF
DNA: TGTGCCAGCAGCGATGGGGACAGGGGTTCACCCCTCCACTTT

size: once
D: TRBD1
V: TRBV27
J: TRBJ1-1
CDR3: CASHQQGAFTEAFF
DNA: TGTGCCAGCCACCAACAGGGGGCGTTCACTGAAGCTTTCTTT

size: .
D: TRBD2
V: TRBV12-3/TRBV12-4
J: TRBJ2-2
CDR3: CASSTGGAGELFF
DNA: TGTGCCAGCAGTACTGGGGGGGCCGGGGAGCTGTTTTTT

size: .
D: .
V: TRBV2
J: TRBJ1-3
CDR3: CASSEGTATGNTIYF
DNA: TGTGCCAGCAGTGAAGGGACAGCGACAGGAAACACCATATATTTT

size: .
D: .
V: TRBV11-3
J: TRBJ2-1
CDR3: CASSLVGGEQFF
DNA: TGTGCCAGCAGCTTAGTAGGGGGTGAGCAGTTCTTC

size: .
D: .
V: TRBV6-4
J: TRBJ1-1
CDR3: CASSLYGQNTEAFF
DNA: TGTGCCAGCAGCCTCTACGGACAGAACACTGAAGCTTTCTTT